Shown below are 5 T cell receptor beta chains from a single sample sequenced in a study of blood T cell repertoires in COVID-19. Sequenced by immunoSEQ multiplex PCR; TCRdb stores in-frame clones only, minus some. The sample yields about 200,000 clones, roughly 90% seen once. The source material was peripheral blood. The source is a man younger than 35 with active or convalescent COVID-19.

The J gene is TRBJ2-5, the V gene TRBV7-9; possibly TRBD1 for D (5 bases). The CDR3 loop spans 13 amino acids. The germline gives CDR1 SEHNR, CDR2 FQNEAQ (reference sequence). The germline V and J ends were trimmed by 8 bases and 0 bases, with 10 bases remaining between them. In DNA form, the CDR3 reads TGTGCCAGCGAAACAGGTTACCAAGAGACCCAGTACTTC. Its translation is CASETGYQETQYF.

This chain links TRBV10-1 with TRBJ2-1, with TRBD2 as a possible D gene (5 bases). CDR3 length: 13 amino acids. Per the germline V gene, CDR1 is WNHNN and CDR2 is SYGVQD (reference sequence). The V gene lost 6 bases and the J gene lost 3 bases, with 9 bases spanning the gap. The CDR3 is CASSGELYNEQFF. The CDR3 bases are TGCGCCAGCAGCGGGGAGCTCTACAATGAGCAGTTCTTC.

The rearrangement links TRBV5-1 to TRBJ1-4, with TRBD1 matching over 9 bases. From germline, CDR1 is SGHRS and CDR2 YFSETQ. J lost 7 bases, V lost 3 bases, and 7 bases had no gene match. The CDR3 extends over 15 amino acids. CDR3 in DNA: TGCGCCAGCAGCTGGGAGGGGACAGGGATTGAAAAACTGTTTTTT. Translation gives CASSWEGTGIEKLFF.

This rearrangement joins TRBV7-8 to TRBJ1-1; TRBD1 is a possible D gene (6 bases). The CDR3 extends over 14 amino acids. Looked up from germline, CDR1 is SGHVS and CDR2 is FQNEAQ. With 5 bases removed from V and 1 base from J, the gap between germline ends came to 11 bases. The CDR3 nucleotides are TGTGCCAGCAGCCCATGGACAGAGAACACTGAAGCTTTCTTT. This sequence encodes CASSPWTENTEAFF.

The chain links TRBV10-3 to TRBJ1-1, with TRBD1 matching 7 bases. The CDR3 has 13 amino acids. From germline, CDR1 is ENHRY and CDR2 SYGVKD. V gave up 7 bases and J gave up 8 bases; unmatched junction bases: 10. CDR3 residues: CAITRDSRREAFF. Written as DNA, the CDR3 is TGTGCCATCACCCGGGACAGTAGGCGGGAAGCTTTCTTT.